This T cell receptor beta chain is drawn from a study of graft-versus-host responses after intestinal transplantation. Study background: Grafts were multivisceral, liver-intestinal, or isolated intestinal.

Assay: immunoSEQ multiplex PCR; the TCRdb copy retains only in-frame clones and omits some. There are more than 65,000 clones in the sample; over 85% occur only once, and roughly 0.53% lies in the top ten. The CDR3 consists of 16 residues. Per germline, CDR1 SGHTA and CDR2 FQGNSA. V was trimmed by 3 bases and J by 1 base, leaving 15 bases between them. With respect to this clone: Its antigen remains unknown.

Points from the study as a whole: Elevated graft-versus-host to host-versus-graft clonal ratios in allografts were recorded for patients with graft-donor T cell macrochimerism.

V and J are TRBV7-2 and TRBJ1-2; possible D gene TRBD1, 6 bases. This receptor was obtained from a human donor who received an intestinal transplant. Material: unstimulated CD8+ T cells sorted from spleen or lymph node cells, obtained before intestinal transplant. The CDR3 reads CASSFLFPDSNYGYTF. CDR3 nucleotides: TGTGCCAGCAGCTTTTTATTCCCGGACAGTAACTATGGCTACACCTTC. The full variable domain, its missing parts supplied by reference TRBV7-2 and TRBJ1-2, is GAGVSQSPSNKVTEKGKDVELRCDPISGHTALYWYRQSLGQGLEFLIYFQGNSAPDKSGLPSDRFSAERTGGSVSTLTIQRTQQEDSAVYLCASSFLFPDSNYGYTFGSGTRLTVV.